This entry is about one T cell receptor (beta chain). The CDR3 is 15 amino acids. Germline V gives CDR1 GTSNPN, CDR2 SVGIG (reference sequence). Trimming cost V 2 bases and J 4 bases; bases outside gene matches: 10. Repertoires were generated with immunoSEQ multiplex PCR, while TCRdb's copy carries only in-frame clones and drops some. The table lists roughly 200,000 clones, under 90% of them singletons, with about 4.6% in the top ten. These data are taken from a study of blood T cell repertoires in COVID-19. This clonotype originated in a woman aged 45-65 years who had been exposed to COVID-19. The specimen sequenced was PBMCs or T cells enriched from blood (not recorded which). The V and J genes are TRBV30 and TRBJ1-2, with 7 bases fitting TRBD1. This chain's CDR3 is CAWSRGQPEGYGYTF. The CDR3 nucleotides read TGTGCCTGGAGTCGGGGACAGCCGGAGGGCTATGGCTACACCTTC. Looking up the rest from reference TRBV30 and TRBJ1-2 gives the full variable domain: SQTIHQWPATLVQPVGSPLSLECTVEGTSNPNLYWYRQAAGRGLQLLFYSVGIGQISSEVPQNLSASRPQDRQFILSSKKLLLSDSGFYLCAWSRGQPEGYGYTFGSGTRLTVV.